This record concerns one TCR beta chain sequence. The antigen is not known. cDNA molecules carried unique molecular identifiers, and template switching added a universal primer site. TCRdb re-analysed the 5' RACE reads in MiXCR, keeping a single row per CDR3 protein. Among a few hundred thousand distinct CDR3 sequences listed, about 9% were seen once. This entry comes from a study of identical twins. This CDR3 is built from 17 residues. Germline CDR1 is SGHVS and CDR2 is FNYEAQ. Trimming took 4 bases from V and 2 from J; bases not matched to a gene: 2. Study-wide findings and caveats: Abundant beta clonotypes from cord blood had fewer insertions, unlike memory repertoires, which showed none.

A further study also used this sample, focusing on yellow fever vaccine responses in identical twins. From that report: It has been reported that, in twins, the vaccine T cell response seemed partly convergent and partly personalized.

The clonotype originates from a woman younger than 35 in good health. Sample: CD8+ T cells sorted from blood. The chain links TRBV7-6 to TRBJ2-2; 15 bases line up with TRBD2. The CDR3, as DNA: TGTGCCAGCAGCTGGACTAGCGGGAGGGGTAACACCGGGGAGCTGTTTTTT. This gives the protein CASSWTSGRGNTGELFF.